This passage covers 8 T cell receptor beta chains from one sample sequenced in a study of T cells in Graves' hyperthyroidism and ophthalmopathy. Amplification yielded TCR beta CDR3 regions, with RNA transcripts as the source. The TCR CDR3 first-round RT-PCR relied on the HTBI primer set. TCRdb analysed the multiplex PCR reads with MiXCR anew, one entry per CDR3 protein. The repertoire holds fewer than 450,000 distinct CDR3 sequences, with about 15% as singletons. The sample was blood. Receptors were obtained from a woman aged 30 to 39 with Graves' hyperthyroidism that later progressed to Graves' ophthalmopathy.

The V and J genes are TRBV6-2 or TRBV6-3 and TRBJ2-7; perhaps TRBD1 as D (5 bases). This CDR3 has 15 residues. Germline V lookup: CDR1 MNHEY, CDR2 SVGEGT. Trimming stripped 0 bases from V and 5 bases from J, with 14 bases between. CDR3 sequence (DNA): TGTGCCAGCAGTTACTCGCCGCAGGGTCGCCACGAGCAGTACTTC. Amino acids: CASSYSPQGRHEQYF.

V and J are TRBV12-3 or TRBV12-4 and TRBJ2-5; the D gene is possibly TRBD1 (6 bases). V gave up 5 bases and J gave up 0 bases, with 19 bases separating them. The CDR3 length is 17 residues. The CDR3 loop reads CASSALRDRIYQETQYF. The CDR3 region has the DNA TGTGCCAGCAGTGCTCTCCGAGACAGGATATACCAAGAGACCCAGTACTTC.

This chain links TRBV5-1 with TRBJ1-1; D call uncertain. Trimming left V 4 bases short and J 0 bases short, with 10 bases between. CDR1 SGHRS and CDR2 YFSETQ come from the germline V gene. The CDR3 is 14 residues long. The chain's CDR3 is CASSPYRLNTEAFF. CDR3 DNA: TGCGCCAGCAGCCCCTACCGTTTGAACACTGAAGCTTTCTTT. Based on the CDR3 plus reference TRBV5-1 and TRBJ1-1, the full variable domain is KAGVTQTPRYLIKTRGQQVTLSCSPISGHRSVSWYQQTPGQGLQFLFEYFSETQRNKGNFPGRFSGRQFSNSRSEMNVSTLELGDSALYLCASSPYRLNTEAFFGQGTRLTVV.

This clonotype was observed at least ten times. This chain uses TRBV3-1 with TRBJ1-2; 9 bases fit TRBD1. The CDR3 covers 16 residues. V was pared by 1 base and J by 0 bases, with 3 bases of the junction left unmatched. The germline CDR1 and CDR2 sequences are LGHDT and YNNKEL (reference sequence). CDR3 residues: CASSQGRTGANYGYTF. In nucleotides, the CDR3 is TGTGCCAGCAGCCAAGGTCGGACAGGGGCTAACTATGGCTACACCTTC.

V gene TRBV20-1 combines with J gene TRBJ2-7; D call uncertain. Trimming pared 0 bases from V and 6 bases from J, leaving 12 bases between. CDR3 length equals 13 residues. Germline assignment: CDR1 DFQATT and CDR2 SNEGSKA (reference sequence). This CDR3 is CSARDKRGREQYF. The CDR3 region has the DNA TGCAGTGCTAGAGATAAGCGAGGCCGCGAGCAGTACTTC.

This clonotype was observed a few times. V gene TRBV29-1 combines with J gene TRBJ2-3; tentative D call: TRBD1 (5 bases). The length of the CDR3 is 16 residues. Looked up from germline, CDR1 is SQVTM and CDR2 is ANQGSEA. Trimming took off 7 bases at V and 4 bases at J, with 24 bases between the two ends. The CDR3: CSATPTERDWADTQYF. The CDR3 nucleotides are TGCAGCGCAACTCCGACAGAGAGAGACTGGGCAGATACGCAGTATTTT.

The table lists this clonotype with many counts. The chain employs TRBV7-8 and TRBJ1-4, with a possible D match to TRBD1 (6 bases). The CDR3 totals 14 residues. Germline assignment: CDR1 SGHVS and CDR2 FQNEAQ. Trimming cost V 5 bases and J 4 bases, with 11 bases left between them. CDR3 DNA: TGTGCCAGCAGCCGCAGGGGAAGTAATGAAAAACTGTTTTTT. It specifies CASSRRGSNEKLFF.

This clonotype was observed a handful of times. V gene TRBV10-3 combines with J gene TRBJ2-3, with 8 bases fitting TRBD2. Germline CDR1 and CDR2: ENHRY and SYGVKD. The CDR3 has 17 amino acids. V was pared by 2 bases and J by 8 bases, with 15 bases of the junction left unmatched. The CDR3 sequence is CAISEPAPGGSLGTQYF. The CDR3 DNA follows: TGTGCCATCAGTGAGCCCGCCCCGGGAGGGAGTCTGGGTACGCAGTATTTT.